The entry below gives a single T cell receptor (beta chain) sequence along with its context. The antigen is undetermined. This sample was included in a study of OX40 agonist ivuxolimab in advanced cancers. Study-wide points: Among the least clonally expanded were partial responders at 0.1-3.0 mg/kg.

This CDR3 is 11 amino acids long. The germline gives CDR1 MNHEY, CDR2 SMNVEV (reference sequence). Deletions cut 10 bases from V and 4 bases from J, with 9 bases between. Patients with a history of autoimmune disease or on systemic immunosuppression were excluded. Clones were read by immunoSEQ multiplex PCR, and TCRdb kept only the in-frame ones, dropping some. The sample has 50,000 to 70,000 clones; about 85% are singletons. This sequence was found in an adult with an advanced solid tumor such as melanoma, head and neck, liver or kidney cancer. This chain uses TRBV27 with TRBJ2-3; D may be TRBD1 or TRBD2 (6 bases each). The sample consisted of CD4+ or CD8+ T cells sorted from blood, taken in a trial of the OX40 agonist ivuxolimab. The CDR3 sequence is CATGGADTQYF. The CDR3 nucleotides read TGTGCCACCGGGGGCGCAGATACGCAGTATTTT.